Presented here are 29 T cell receptor beta chains from one specimen sequenced in a study of T cells in Graves' hyperthyroidism and ophthalmopathy. Amplified TCR beta CDR3 regions came from RNA transcripts. The HTBI primer set served for first-round RT-PCR of the TCR CDR3. TCRdb itself ran the multiplex PCR reads through MiXCR, one entry per CDR3 protein. The data hold hundreds of thousands of distinct CDR3 sequences, with around 15% observed a single time. The sequenced sample was blood. These TCRs come from a woman in her late teens or twenties with Graves' hyperthyroidism.

This clonotype was detected many times. This sequence joins TRBV7-2 and TRBJ2-2; maybe TRBD2 (6 bases). Looked up from germline, CDR1 is SGHTA and CDR2 is FQGNSA. The CDR3 is made up of 16 amino acids. Trimming pared 1 base from V and 6 bases from J, leaving 15 bases between. The CDR3: CASSLEFGGFPGELFF. DNA for the CDR3: TGTGCCAGCAGCTTAGAGTTCGGGGGTTTCCCCGGGGAGCTGTTTTTT.

The V call is TRBV6-1, the J call TRBJ1-5; TRBD1 matches at 7 bases. Germline values: CDR1 MNHNS, CDR2 SASEGT. This CDR3 has 16 amino acids. V lost 6 bases to trimming and J lost 3 bases; unmatched junction nucleotides: 11. CDR3 protein: CASRTPSGTDNQPQHF. The CDR3 nucleotides are TGTGCCAGCAGGACCCCTTCGGGGACAGACAATCAGCCCCAGCATTTT.

This chain links TRBV6-2 or TRBV6-3 with TRBJ2-3; no clear D. Looked up from germline, CDR1 is MNHEY and CDR2 is SVGEGT. With 2 bases removed from V and 3 bases from J, the gap between germline ends came to 6 bases. The CDR3 sequence is 13 residues long. CDR3 loop: CASSYPRTDTQYF. The CDR3, as DNA: TGTGCCAGCAGTTACCCGCGAACAGATACGCAGTATTTT.

The V gene is TRBV15, the J gene TRBJ1-6; D is undetermined. Trimming removed 0 bases at V and 9 bases at J, with 6 bases between. CDR3 size: 13 residues. CDR1 is LNHNV and CDR2 is YYDKDF in the germline V gene (reference sequence). The CDR3 loop reads CATSRDPGSPLHF. The DNA for the CDR3 is TGTGCCACCAGCAGAGATCCGGGTTCACCCCTCCACTTT.

The CDR3 DNA reads TGTGCCAGCAGCCCGCAGGGTGGGGACGAAAAACTGTTTTTT. It encodes CASSPQGGDEKLFF. The chain combines TRBV11-2 with TRBJ1-4; a weak D match, TRBD1 (5 bases). Germline CDR1 is SGHAT and CDR2 is FQNNGV. The V and J ends lost 5 bases and 8 bases respectively, with 15 bases between them. The CDR3 has 14 residues.

The chain employs TRBV2 and TRBJ2-3; D is ambiguous. Germline values: CDR1 SNHLY, CDR2 FYNNEI. The CDR3 has 14 amino acids. V lost 7 bases and J 3 bases, leaving 14 bases between the germline ends. The CDR3 DNA reads as TGTGCCAGCATGCCTTTCGACGCGACAGATACGCAGTATTTT. Its translation: CASMPFDATDTQYF.

This clonotype came up many times. The rearrangement joins TRBV7-2 to TRBJ1-5; the D is unclear. Trimming removed 3 bases at V and 0 bases at J, with 9 bases between. Germline CDR1 is SGHTA and CDR2 is FQGNSA. This CDR3 has 15 residues. The CDR3 protein is CASSLGGNSNQPQHF. CDR3 coding DNA: TGTGCCAGCAGCTTGGGCGGAAATAGCAATCAGCCCCAGCATTTT.

This clonotype has a count of ten or more. This chain connects TRBV18 to TRBJ1-1, with D maybe TRBD1 (5 bases). V was shortened by 5 bases and J by 4 bases, with 17 bases between the two germline ends. The CDR3 totals 15 residues. Per germline, CDR1 KGHSH and CDR2 LQKENI. The CDR3: CASSSFGGAGTEAFF. The CDR3 coding sequence is TGTGCCAGCTCATCATTTGGGGGAGCGGGCACTGAAGCTTTCTTT.

This clonotype was observed many times. This chain uses TRBV6-6 with TRBJ2-2; D remains ambiguous. The V end was cut by 2 bases, the J end by 1 base, with 8 bases between. The CDR3 extends over 15 amino acids. In germline, CDR1 is MNHNY, CDR2 SVGAGI (reference sequence). The CDR3 DNA is TGTGCCAGCAGTTACCACCCGTGGAACACCGGGGAGCTGTTTTTT. It is translated as CASSYHPWNTGELFF.

Of note for this clonotype: This may be a read error, as it is one base from a much larger clone. The chain joins TRBV20-1 to TRBJ2-7; D possibly corresponds to TRBD1 (6 bases). CDR1 DFQATT and CDR2 SNEGSKA come from the germline V gene (reference sequence). This CDR3 has 15 amino acids. The CDR3 sequence: CSAVASGEGTYEQCF. The CDR3 DNA is TGCAGTGCGGTCGCTTCAGGGGAAGGGACCTACGAGCAGTGCTTC.

This clonotype was counted at least ten times. The J gene is TRBJ2-7, the V gene TRBV20-1, with D tentatively TRBD2 (6 bases). Trimming left V 6 bases short and J 7 bases short, with 13 bases between. This CDR3 is 11 amino acids long. The germline V gene encodes CDR1 DFQATT and CDR2 SNEGSKA (reference sequence). CDR3 sequence: CSARDWKEQYF. CDR3 in DNA: TGCAGTGCGCGGGACTGGAAAGAGCAGTACTTC.

Comments on this clonotype: Sequence at one end of the junction differs from germline and may be a read error. V gene TRBV7-9 combines with J gene TRBJ2-1; D may be TRBD2 (7 bases). Looked up from germline, CDR1 is SEHNR and CDR2 is FQNEAQ (reference sequence). The length of the CDR3 is 14 residues. CDR3 nucleotide sequence: TGTGCCGGCAGCCACGACGGGGGGCGGAATGAGCAGTTCTTC. It is translated as CAGSHDGGRNEQFF.

In the case of this clonotype: Just one base apart from a much larger clone, this may be a read error. The chain employs TRBV4-1 and TRBJ2-1; D might be TRBD1 or TRBD2, each matching 5 bases. Near its end, the DNA agrees better with TRBJ2-7, so the J call may be wrong. The CDR3 covers 16 residues. Germline CDR1 MGHRA, CDR2 YSYEKL. Here the CDR3 DNA reads TGCGCCAGCAGCCAAGGGCTCAGGGACCCGAGTAATGAGCAGTACTTC. Its translation is CASSQGLRDPSNEQYF.

This clonotype came up many times. The rearrangement uses TRBV2 and TRBJ2-7; D is uncertain. V lost 6 bases and J lost 0, with 9 bases in between. This CDR3 region has 13 residues. Germline-derived CDR1 and CDR2 are SNHLY and FYNNEI. The CDR3 DNA is TGTGCCAGCAGGCGATACAGCTCCTACGAGCAGTACTTC. Translated: CASRRYSSYEQYF.

This clonotype has ten or more counts. The gene calls are TRBV18 and TRBJ1-5; the D is unclear. Per the germline V gene, CDR1 is KGHSH and CDR2 is LQKENI. Trimming pared 0 bases from V and 7 bases from J, leaving 4 bases between. CDR3 size: 12 residues. The CDR3 coding sequence is TGTGCCAGCTCACCACCGGGGCAGCCCCAGCATTTT. Translated: CASSPPGQPQHF.

The genes are TRBV7-9 and TRBJ2-7, with 7 bases identical to TRBD1. The V gene's germline CDR1 is SEHNR and CDR2 FQNEAQ (reference sequence). V shed 3 bases and J 5 bases; nucleotides not matched to a gene: 7. The CDR3 length is 14 residues. The CDR3 spells CASSLLTGSHEQYF. The DNA for the CDR3 is TGTGCCAGCAGCTTGCTGACAGGGAGCCACGAGCAGTACTTC.

This clonotype has more than one count but fewer than ten. This chain connects TRBV5-1 to TRBJ1-5; D is ambiguous. This CDR3 spans 15 amino acids. V was trimmed by 0 bases and J by 9 bases, leaving 16 bases between them. Germline V gene sequence: CDR1 SGHRS, CDR2 YFSETQ. The CDR3 DNA reads as TGCGCCAGCAGCTTGGCCCCGGGCTTTAAACGGCCCCAGCATTTT. The encoded protein is CASSLAPGFKRPQHF.

The chain combines TRBV29-1 with TRBJ2-7; TRBD2 matches at 11 bases. The CDR3 totals 14 residues. The germline V gene encodes CDR1 SQVTM and CDR2 ANQGSEA. With 1 base clipped from V and 3 bases from J, the junction kept 2 bases outside the gene matches. The CDR3 protein is CSVEGLAGNYEQYF. The CDR3 DNA sequence: TGCAGCGTTGAAGGACTAGCGGGAAACTACGAGCAGTACTTC.

This chain links TRBV19 with TRBJ2-7; D ambiguous. The germline CDR1 and CDR2 sequences are LNHDA and SQIVND (reference sequence). V gave up 7 bases and J gave up 5 bases, with 24 bases separating them. The length of the CDR3 is 16 residues. The DNA for the CDR3 is TGTGCCAGTACCCCCTCAATAGGTCGCTTAGGCCACGAGCAGTACTTC. Its translation: CASTPSIGRLGHEQYF.

The rearrangement uses TRBV7-9 and TRBJ2-4; 7 nucleotides agree with TRBD2. Germline values: CDR1 SEHNR, CDR2 FQNEAQ (reference sequence). Trimming cost V 1 base and J 9 bases; bases outside gene matches: 0. This CDR3 region has 12 residues. CDR3 amino acids: CASSLGGGIQYF. As DNA, the CDR3 is TGTGCCAGCAGCTTAGGGGGGGGCATTCAGTACTTC. Together with reference TRBV7-9 and TRBJ2-4, the CDR3 gives the full variable domain: DTGVSQNPRHKITKRGQNVTFRCDPISEHNRLYWYRQTLGQGPEFLTYFQNEAQLEKSRLLSDRFSAERPKGSFSTLEIQRTEQGDSAMYLCASSLGGGIQYFGAGTRLSVL.

This clonotype was detected many times. The chain has TRBV27 and TRBJ2-5; 9 positions match TRBD2. The CDR3 consists of 15 residues. From germline, CDR1 is MNHEY and CDR2 SMNVEV (reference sequence). V lost 3 bases, J lost 5 bases, and 7 bases stayed unmatched. Here the CDR3 DNA reads TGTGCCAGCAGTTTTTTTACTAGCGGGTTTGAGACCCAGTACTTC. Translated: CASSFFTSGFETQYF.

In its sample, this clonotype was seen a few times. This rearrangement joins TRBV27 to TRBJ1-1; unclear D gene. Germline lookup yields CDR1 MNHEY and CDR2 SMNVEV (reference sequence). The CDR3 sequence is 15 residues long. Trimming shortened V by 6 bases and J by 0 bases, and 14 bases separated the two germline ends. The CDR3 reads CASSRILALNTEAFF. CDR3 in DNA: TGTGCCAGCAGCCGGATACTTGCGTTGAACACTGAAGCTTTCTTT.

This clonotype has only a few counts. CDR3 coding DNA: TGCAGCGCCCGGGACAGGGCTGAGGGCGAGCAGTACTTC. Translation: CSARDRAEGEQYF. The genes are TRBV29-1 and TRBJ2-7; 9 bases agree with TRBD1. The CDR3 is 13 amino acids. V gave up 7 bases and J gave up 6 bases; unmatched junction bases: 10. Germline V lookup: CDR1 SQVTM, CDR2 ANQGSEA.

The V and J genes are TRBV30 and TRBJ2-7, with D possibly being TRBD1 or TRBD2 (5 bases each). Trimming pared 4 bases from V and 0 bases from J, leaving 10 bases between. The CDR3 runs 13 residues. The germline V gene has CDR1 GTSNPN and CDR2 SVGIG (reference sequence). In DNA, the CDR3 is TGTGCCTGGACCCGGGACGACTCCTACGAGCAGTACTTC. Protein: CAWTRDDSYEQYF.

This clonotype was detected a few times. The chain couples TRBV7-3 to TRBJ2-1; 8 nucleotides match TRBD2. This CDR3 has 16 residues. CDR1 SGHTA and CDR2 FQGTGA come from the germline V gene. V lost 1 base, J lost 7 bases, and 9 bases stayed unmatched. The CDR3 DNA sequence: TGTGCCAGCAGCTTAAACGGGAGGGCCCTGGGGAATGAGCAGTTCTTC. Protein sequence: CASSLNGRALGNEQFF.

This clonotype has at least ten counts. The chain combines TRBV7-2 with TRBJ2-7; TRBD2 might be the D (6 bases). Germline values: CDR1 SGHTA, CDR2 FQGNSA. The CDR3 spans 14 residues. The V gene lost 3 bases and the J gene lost 3 bases, with 12 bases spanning the gap. The CDR3 protein is CASSFRRESYEQYF. In DNA, the CDR3 is TGTGCCAGCAGCTTCAGGAGGGAGAGCTACGAGCAGTACTTC.

This clonotype was detected ten times or more. The chain joins TRBV5-1 to TRBJ1-2; 8 bases map to TRBD1. Germline V CDR1 and CDR2: SGHRS, YFSETQ. CDR3 length: 15 amino acids. The V segment lost 4 bases and the J segment 5 bases; nucleotides outside the gene matches: 10. CDR3 loop: CASSDGQGLSYGYTF. As DNA, the CDR3 is TGCGCCAGCAGCGACGGACAGGGCCTATCTTATGGCTACACCTTC.

This clonotype was counted between two and nine times. The chain combines TRBV13 with TRBJ1-1; no reliable D call. CDR1 is PRHDT, CDR2 FYEKMQ, per germline (reference sequence). The CDR3 runs 15 residues. Trimming pared 5 bases from V and 1 base from J, leaving 14 bases between. The CDR3 DNA reads TGTGCCAGCAGCCGGACCGGGTTCCCGAACACTGAAGCTTTCTTT. It specifies CASSRTGFPNTEAFF.

The table lists this clonotype with many counts. The genes are TRBV28 and TRBJ2-1; 14 positions agree with TRBD2. After removal of 6 bases from V and 7 bases from J, the junction contained 11 bases not matched to a gene. Germline V gene lookup returns CDR1 MDHEN and CDR2 SYDVKM. The CDR3 contains 17 residues. The CDR3 nucleotides read TGTGCCAGCAGCCAACGCGGACTAGCGGGAGGTTGGAATGAGCAGTTCTTC. Its protein is CASSQRGLAGGWNEQFF.